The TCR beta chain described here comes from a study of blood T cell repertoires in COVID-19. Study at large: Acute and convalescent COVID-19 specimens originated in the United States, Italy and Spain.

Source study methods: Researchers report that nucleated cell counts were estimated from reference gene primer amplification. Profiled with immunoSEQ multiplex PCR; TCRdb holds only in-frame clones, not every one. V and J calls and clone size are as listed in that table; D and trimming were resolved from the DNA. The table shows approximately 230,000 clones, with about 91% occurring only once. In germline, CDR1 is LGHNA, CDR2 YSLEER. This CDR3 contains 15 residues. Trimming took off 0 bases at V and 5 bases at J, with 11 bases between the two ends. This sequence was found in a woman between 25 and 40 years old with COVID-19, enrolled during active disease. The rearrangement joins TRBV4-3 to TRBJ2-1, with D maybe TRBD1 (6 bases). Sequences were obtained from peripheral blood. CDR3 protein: CASSQEGALHNEQFF. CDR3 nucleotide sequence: TGCGCCAGCAGCCAAGAGGGGGCATTACACAATGAGCAGTTCTTC.